This T cell receptor (beta chain) was recovered during a study of early T cells in non-severe SARS-CoV-2 infection. Overall study context: RNA in bulk from unsorted whole blood was sequenced, and chains were unpaired.

Researchers attached unique molecular identifiers to individual cDNA molecules. TCRdb itself ran the 5' RACE reads through MiXCR, one entry per CDR3 protein. This sample has about 81,000 distinct CDR3 sequences, with roughly 13% found just once. Concerning this clonotype itself: What it recognizes is unknown.

The CDR3 spans 14 residues. Trimming took 1 base from V and 0 from J, leaving 6 bases between them. Germline CDR1 and CDR2: SGHVS and FNYEAQ. Overall study findings and caveats: Matches to VDJdb favored anti-spike CD8 responses and missed private and CD4 specificities.

Sequencing was done on a sample of whole blood. The chain uses TRBV7-6 and TRBJ1-1; D uncertain. The TCR was taken from an adult who was a healthcare worker with PCR-confirmed SARS-CoV-2 infection or an uninfected control (not recorded which). The CDR3: CASSLEYVNTEAFF. In DNA, the CDR3 is TGTGCCAGCAGCTTAGAATATGTGAACACTGAAGCTTTCTTT.